A selection of T cell receptor beta chains follows, all from one sample in a study of blood T cell repertoires in COVID-19. Assay used: immunoSEQ multiplex PCR; TCRdb lists only in-frame clones, some missing. The sample records over 45,000 clones, around four fifths being singletons. Material: peripheral blood. The receptors here all came from a human donor in a cohort sampled during active COVID-19. The CDR3 runs from the conserved cysteine through the conserved F or W. A D gene is named only where the DNA matches it firmly. The size entry is marked missing in some rows and otherwise reads once, few, many or a size class.

CDR3aa	CDR3nt	abundance	v_gene	j_gene	d_gene
CASSLVGRGETQYF	TGTGCCAGCAGTCTGGTCGGCAGGGGAGAGACCCAGTACTTC	.	TRBV28	TRBJ2-5	.
CASSLGPTGNYGYTF	TGTGCCAGCAGCTTAGGCCCCACAGGGAACTATGGCTACACCTTC	.	TRBV7-2	TRBJ1-2	.
CASSLIPGLSNNYEQYF	TGCGCCAGCAGCTTGATACCGGGACTGTCCAATAACTACGAGCAGTACTTC	.	TRBV5-1	TRBJ2-7	.
CASSAGDGSGNTIYF	TGTGCCAGCAGCGCGGGGGACGGCTCTGGAAACACCATATATTTT	once	TRBV5-8	TRBJ1-3	.
CASSPQSLPNTEAFF	TGTGCCAGTTCCCCGCAGTCCTTGCCGAACACTGAAGCTTTCTTT	.	TRBV28	TRBJ1-1	.
CSVEYRGQAKETQYF	TGCAGCGTTGAATATAGGGGGCAGGCAAAAGAGACCCAGTACTTC	.	TRBV29-1	TRBJ2-5	TRBD1
CASSVDQYLAELFF	TGTGCCAGCAGCGTAGATCAGTATCTTGCGGAACTGTTTTTT	.	TRBV9	TRBJ1-4	.
CAISEPPATVNTEAFF	TGTGCCATCAGTGAGCCCCCGGCGACAGTGAACACTGAAGCTTTCTTT	.	TRBV10-3	TRBJ1-1	.
CASSPDRDQPQHF	TGTGCCAGCAGCCCGGACAGGGATCAGCCCCAGCATTTT	.	TRBV7-6	TRBJ1-5	TRBD1
CASSKTGMNTEAFF	TGTGCCAGTAGTAAGACAGGGATGAACACTGAAGCTTTCTTT	.	TRBV19	TRBJ1-1	TRBD1
CASRLTGTGAEAFF	TGTGCCAGCAGGTTAACCGGGACAGGGGCCGAAGCTTTCTTT	once	TRBV11-2	TRBJ1-1	TRBD1
CASSLVGESGNTIYF	TGTGCCAGCAGCTTAGTAGGGGAATCCGGAAACACCATATATTTT	.	TRBV7-2	TRBJ1-3	.
CASRPTEARVSEAFF	TGTGCCAGCAGACCTACCGAGGCCAGGGTATCTGAAGCTTTCTTT	once	TRBV27	TRBJ1-1	.
CAWSGTLAGGNEQYF	TGTGCCTGGAGTGGGACTCTAGCGGGGGGTAACGAGCAGTACTTC	.	TRBV30	TRBJ2-7	TRBD2
CASSTTGGVIGANVLTF	TGTGCCAGCAGCACGACCGGGGGGGTGATAGGGGCCAACGTCCTGACTTTC	.	TRBV13	TRBJ2-6	TRBD2
CASSEHGGSNQPQHF	TGTGCCAGCAGTGAACACGGGGGGAGCAATCAGCCCCAGCATTTT	few	TRBV6-1	TRBJ1-5	.
CASSLGRRTEAFF	TGTGCCAGCAGTTTGGGGAGGCGAACTGAAGCTTTCTTT	.	TRBV12-3/TRBV12-4	TRBJ1-1	.
CASSQDTGGIFAYTF	TGCGCCAGCAGCCAAGATACGGGGGGGATTTTTGCCTACACCTTC	.	TRBV4-3	TRBJ1-2	.
CASSSYGTSGAFF	TGTGCCAGCAGCTCATATGGGACTAGCGGGGCCTTCTTC	.	TRBV7-9	TRBJ2-1	TRBD2
CASSSGTGGYQETQYF	TGTGCCAGTAGTTCCGGGACAGGGGGGTACCAAGAGACCCAGTACTTC	.	TRBV19	TRBJ2-5	TRBD1
CASSRRTGGSGANVLTF	TGTGCCAGCAGTCGTCGGACAGGGGGCTCTGGGGCCAACGTCCTGACTTTC	once	TRBV2	TRBJ2-6	TRBD1
CASSKPGLVIPGEQFF	TGTGCCAGTAGTAAGCCGGGACTAGTTATTCCAGGCGAGCAGTTCTTC	.	TRBV19	TRBJ2-1	TRBD2
CASSLAGNSGVHYGYTF	TGTGCCAGCAGCTTAGCGGGTAATTCGGGAGTACACTATGGCTACACCTTC	.	TRBV7-2	TRBJ1-2	.
CASSRTSGTYEQYF	TGTGCCAGCAGCCGGACTAGCGGTACCTACGAGCAGTACTTC	.	TRBV6-5	TRBJ2-7	TRBD2
CASSIEGAYGYTF	TGTGCCAGTAGTATTGAAGGGGCCTATGGCTACACCTTC	.	TRBV19	TRBJ1-2	.
CASSGLAGGADTQYF	TGTGCCAGCAGCGGACTAGCGGGGGGTGCAGATACGCAGTATTTT	.	TRBV9	TRBJ2-3	TRBD2
CASSQGQGESYGYTF	TGTGCCAGCAGCCAAGGACAGGGAGAATCCTATGGCTACACCTTC	few	TRBV4-2	TRBJ1-2	TRBD1
CASSLELGRGHSGNTIYF	TGCGCCAGCAGCCTCGAGTTAGGCAGGGGGCACTCGGGAAACACCATATATTTT	.	TRBV4-3	TRBJ1-3	TRBD1
CASTAQGAWETQYF	TGCGCCAGCACTGCCCAGGGGGCGTGGGAGACCCAGTACTTC	.	TRBV5-1	TRBJ2-5	TRBD1
CASSLGFAFTEAFF	TGTGCCAGCAGCTTAGGTTTTGCGTTCACTGAAGCTTTCTTT	.	TRBV7-2	TRBJ1-1	.
CASSLNSGTVNTEAFF	TGTGCCAGCAGCCTTAATTCCGGGACAGTGAACACTGAAGCTTTCTTT	.	TRBV3-1/TRBV3-2	TRBJ1-1	TRBD1
CASSQDRREYF	TGTGCCAGCAGCCAAGATCGCCGAGAATACTTC	.	TRBV3-1/TRBV3-2	TRBJ2-5	.
CASSLRRVLAEQYF	TGTGCCAGCAGTTTGAGGCGAGTCCTGGCCGAGCAGTACTTC	.	TRBV27	TRBJ2-7	.
CATSKDRGRTGELFF	TGTGCCACCAGCAAAGACAGGGGGCGGACCGGGGAGCTGTTTTTT	.	TRBV15	TRBJ2-2	TRBD1
CASSLAAFEAFF	TGTGCCAGCAGCTTAGCGGCATTTGAAGCTTTCTTT	.	TRBV7-9	TRBJ1-1	.
CASSLSSQVSDTEAFF	TGCGCCAGCAGTCTTTCAAGCCAGGTATCGGACACTGAAGCTTTCTTT	.	TRBV23-1	TRBJ1-1	.
CASSFWPEAFF	TGTGCCAGCAGCTTTTGGCCTGAAGCTTTCTTT	few	TRBV7-9	TRBJ1-1	.
CASSPSGGTPYEQYF	TGTGCCAGCAGCCCTAGCGGAGGGACCCCCTACGAGCAGTACTTC	once	TRBV7-9	TRBJ2-7	TRBD2
CASSTGGADYEQYF	TGTGCCAGTAGTACCGGCGGGGCAGACTACGAGCAGTACTTC	once	TRBV19	TRBJ2-7	.
CASSSAQTGGRYEQYF	TGTGCCAGCAGCTCAGCCCAGACAGGGGGCCGATACGAGCAGTACTTC	.	TRBV3-1/TRBV3-2	TRBJ2-7	TRBD1
CASSLSGGNEKLFF	TGCGCCAGCAGCTTGTCCGGGGGTAATGAAAAACTGTTTTTT	once	TRBV5-1	TRBJ1-4	.
CASSLGGLNSPLHF	TGTGCCAGCAGCTTAGGCGGTTTGAATTCACCCCTCCACTTT	.	TRBV7-6	TRBJ1-6	.
CASRPRIGQGELFF	TGTGCCAGCAGACCAAGAATTGGACAGGGGGAGCTGTTTTTT	.	TRBV7-2	TRBJ2-2	.
CASSQDTSGQPQHF	TGTGCCAGCAGCCAAGATACGTCGGGACAGCCCCAGCATTTT	.	TRBV3-1/TRBV3-2	TRBJ1-5	.
CSVIREGAFF	TGCAGCGTGATCCGGGAAGGAGCTTTCTTT	.	TRBV29-1	TRBJ1-1	.
CSALREQYF	TGCAGTGCTCTCCGGGAGCAGTACTTC	.	TRBV20-1	TRBJ2-7	.
CASSLAGGEDSPLHF	TGTGCCAGCAGCTTAGCAGGGGGCGAGGATTCACCCCTCCACTTT	.	TRBV7-2	TRBJ1-6	TRBD1
CASSQQRGNTEAFF	TGTGCCAGCAGCCAACAAAGGGGGAACACTGAAGCTTTCTTT	.	TRBV7-8	TRBJ1-1	.
CASSERRDRNGYNSPLHF	TGTGCCAGTAGTGAACGCCGGGACAGGAACGGTTATAATTCACCCCTCCACTTT	.	TRBV19	TRBJ1-6	TRBD1
CASSPRGSGANVLTF	TGCGCCAGCAGCCCCAGGGGCTCTGGGGCCAACGTCCTGACTTTC	.	TRBV4-1	TRBJ2-6	.
CASSFDRTMGGYTF	TGTGCCAGCAGCTTTGACAGAACTATGGGTGGCTACACCTTC	.	TRBV7-2	TRBJ1-2	.
CASSPANNNYGYTF	TGCGCCAGCAGCCCCGCCAACAATAACTATGGCTACACCTTC	.	TRBV5-1	TRBJ1-2	.
CASSLAREATNEKLFF	TGTGCCAGCAGCTTGGCACGGGAAGCAACTAATGAAAAACTGTTTTTT	.	TRBV5-6	TRBJ1-4	.